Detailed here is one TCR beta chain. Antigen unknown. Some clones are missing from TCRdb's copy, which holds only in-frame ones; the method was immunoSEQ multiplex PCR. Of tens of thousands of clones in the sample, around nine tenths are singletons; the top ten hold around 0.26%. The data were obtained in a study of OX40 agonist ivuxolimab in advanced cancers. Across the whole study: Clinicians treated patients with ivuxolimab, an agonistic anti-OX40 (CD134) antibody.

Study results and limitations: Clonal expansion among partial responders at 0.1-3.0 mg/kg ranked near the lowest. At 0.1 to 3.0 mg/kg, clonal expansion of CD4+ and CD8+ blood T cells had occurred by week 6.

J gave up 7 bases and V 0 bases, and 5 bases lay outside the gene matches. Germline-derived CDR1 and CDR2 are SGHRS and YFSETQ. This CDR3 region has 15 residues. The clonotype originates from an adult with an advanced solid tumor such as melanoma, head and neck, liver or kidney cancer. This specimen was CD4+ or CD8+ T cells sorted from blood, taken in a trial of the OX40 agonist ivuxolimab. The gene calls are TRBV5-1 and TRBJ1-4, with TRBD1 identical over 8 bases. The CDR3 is CASSLARQGSEKLFF. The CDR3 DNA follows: TGCGCCAGCAGCTTGGCCAGACAGGGGTCTGAAAAACTGTTTTTT.